The subject of this entry is one T cell receptor (beta chain). What it binds is unknown. Vbeta (60) and Jbeta (13) primers were used in the PCR. Assay: immunoSEQ multiplex PCR; the TCRdb copy retains only in-frame clones and omits some. This sample has some 140,000 clones, with over 65% found just once. These data originate in a study of cytomegalovirus exposure and HLA in healthy donors. Overall study findings and caveats: The classifier was said to identify cytomegalovirus status with high specificity and sensitivity. The only immune exposure information that was available was CMV serostatus. About 87% or about 30% of the time was how often most TCR beta V segments were productive, according to an earlier analysis.

This TCR was recovered from a woman aged 40 to 50 in good health and CMV-seronegative. Sequencing input: PBMCs.

CDR3 nucleotide sequence: TGTGCCAGCAGCCCACCGACTAGCGGGAGTTACGAGCAGTACTTC. The encoded protein is CASSPPTSGSYEQYF. The chain joins TRBV5-6 to TRBJ2-7; 12 bases fit TRBD2. The CDR3 spans 15 residues. Germline CDR1 is SGHDT and CDR2 is YYEEEE. Trimming removed 4 bases from V and 4 bases from J; junction bases left unmatched: 6.